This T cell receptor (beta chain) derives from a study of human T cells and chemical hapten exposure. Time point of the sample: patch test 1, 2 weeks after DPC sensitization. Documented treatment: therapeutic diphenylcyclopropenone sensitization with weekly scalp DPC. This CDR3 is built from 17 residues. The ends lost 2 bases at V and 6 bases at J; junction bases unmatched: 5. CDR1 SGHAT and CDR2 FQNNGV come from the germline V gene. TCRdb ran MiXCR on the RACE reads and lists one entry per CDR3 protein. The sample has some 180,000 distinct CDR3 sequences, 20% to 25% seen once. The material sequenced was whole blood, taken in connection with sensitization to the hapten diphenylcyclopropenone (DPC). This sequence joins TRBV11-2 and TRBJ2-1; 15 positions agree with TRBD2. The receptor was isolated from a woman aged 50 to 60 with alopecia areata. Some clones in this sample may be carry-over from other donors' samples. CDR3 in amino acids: CASSLTTGLAGGNEQFF. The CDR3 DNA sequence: TGTGCCAGCAGCTTAACGACGGGACTAGCGGGAGGCAATGAGCAGTTCTTC.